One and the same sample provided the 21 T cell receptor beta chains below, sequenced in a study of T cell responses to AZD1222 COVID-19 vaccine. Libraries were prepared by immunoSEQ multiplex PCR; TCRdb keeps only in-frame clonotypes and omits some of them. This repertoire shows about 87,000 clones, nearly 90% found once; its top ten account for about 8%. This specimen was peripheral blood, taken on day 0 of AZD1222 vaccination. The source of these receptors is an adult in good health.

The genes are TRBV13 and TRBJ2-1; 7 bases are a match to TRBD1. Trimming removed 5 bases from V and 2 bases from J; junction bases left unmatched: 3. Germline CDR1 PRHDT, CDR2 FYEKMQ (reference sequence). This CDR3 spans 14 amino acids. The CDR3 protein is CASSMGQPYNEQFF. The CDR3 coding sequence is TGTGCCAGCAGCATGGGACAGCCCTACAATGAGCAGTTCTTC. Based on the CDR3 plus reference TRBV13 and TRBJ2-1, the full variable domain is AAGVIQSPRHLIKEKRETATLKCYPIPRHDTVYWYQQGPGQDPQFLISFYEKMQSDKGSIPDRFSAQQFSDYHSELNMSSLELGDSALYFCASSMGQPYNEQFFGPGTRLTVL.

V and J are TRBV6-5 and TRBJ1-2; no clear D gene. Looked up from germline, CDR1 is MNHEY and CDR2 is SVGAGI. V was cut by 3 bases and J by 5 bases, with 19 bases left in between. The CDR3 is made up of 16 amino acids. This CDR3 reads CASSYGWVGLRYGYTF. CDR3 coding DNA: TGTGCCAGCAGTTATGGTTGGGTGGGGTTGAGGTATGGCTACACCTTC.

The rearrangement links TRBV2 to TRBJ2-7; D may be TRBD1 (7 bases). V was trimmed by 6 bases and J by 0 bases, leaving 12 bases between them. The CDR3 loop spans 14 amino acids. The germline CDR1 and CDR2 sequences are SNHLY and FYNNEI. The CDR3 loop reads CASREGQSSYEQYF. The DNA of the CDR3 is TGTGCCAGCAGGGAGGGACAGAGCTCCTACGAGCAGTACTTC.

J is TRBJ2-2 and V is TRBV27; D is possibly TRBD1 (5 bases). The V end lost 6 bases, the J end lost 2 bases, and 7 bases lay between the germline ends. CDR1 and CDR2 (germline): MNHEY, SMNVEV (reference sequence). This CDR3 is built from 13 residues. CDR3 nucleotide sequence: TGTGCCAGCAGGGACACCAACACCGGGGAGCTGTTTTTT. This codes for CASRDTNTGELFF.

J is TRBJ2-3 and V is TRBV2; no reliable D call. Trimming took 5 bases from V and 5 from J, leaving 5 bases between them. Germline V CDR1 and CDR2: SNHLY, FYNNEI. The CDR3 extends over 11 amino acids. CDR3 nucleotides: TGTGCCAGCAGTCCCGTAGATACGCAGTATTTT. Translating it yields CASSPVDTQYF.

The V and J genes are TRBV18 and TRBJ2-4; D gene ambiguous. With 3 bases removed from V and 6 bases from J, the gap between germline ends came to 12 bases. The CDR3 spans 14 residues. Looked up from germline, CDR1 is KGHSH and CDR2 is LQKENI. The CDR3 here is CASSPEMIGNIQYF. The CDR3 nucleotides are TGTGCCAGCTCACCGGAGATGATTGGAAACATTCAGTACTTC. Full variable domain (remainder filled in from reference TRBV18 and TRBJ2-4): NAGVMQNPRHLVRRRGQEARLRCSPMKGHSHVYWYRQLPEEGLKFMVYLQKENIIDESGMPKERFSAEFPKEGPSILRIQQVVRGDSAAYFCASSPEMIGNIQYFGAGTRLSVL.

The chain couples TRBV5-6 to TRBJ2-2, with 8 bases identical to TRBD2. The germline gives CDR1 SGHDT, CDR2 YYEEEE. V lost 6 bases and J lost 5; bases outside the gene matches: 6. The CDR3 loop spans 14 amino acids. The chain's CDR3 is CASTGLGRTGELFF. The CDR3 region has the DNA TGTGCCAGCACGGGACTAGGGCGGACCGGGGAGCTGTTTTTT.

V and J are TRBV6-5 and TRBJ1-1; no definite D call. This CDR3 is 13 amino acids long. Germline assignment: CDR1 MNHEY and CDR2 SVGAGI. V was pared by 7 bases and J by 0 bases, with 9 bases between. CDR3 coding DNA: TGTGCCAGCAAACTCATAGTGAACACTGAAGCTTTCTTT. Protein: CASKLIVNTEAFF.

The chain has TRBV7-6 and TRBJ1-5, with TRBD1 identical over 7 bases. The V gene end was trimmed by 1 base and the J gene end by 4 bases; junction bases not matched to a gene: 7. Germline V gene data show CDR1 as SGHVS and CDR2 as FNYEAQ. The CDR3 has 16 residues. This chain's CDR3 is CASSLGAGGRNQPQHF. The DNA of the CDR3 is TGTGCCAGCAGCTTAGGGGCAGGGGGGAGGAATCAGCCCCAGCATTTT.

The chain has TRBV7-9 and TRBJ1-1; 7 nucleotides align to TRBD1. There are 16 residues in the CDR3. CDR1 SEHNR and CDR2 FQNEAQ come from the germline V gene (reference sequence). V lost 5 bases, J lost 0 bases, and 9 bases stayed unmatched. The CDR3 DNA reads TGTGCCAGCAGCGTCTCGGGACAGATCATGAACACTGAAGCTTTCTTT. Encoded protein: CASSVSGQIMNTEAFF.

J is TRBJ1-5 and V is TRBV28, with a tentative D call TRBD1 (6 bases). The CDR3 length is 19 residues. Germline V gene lookup returns CDR1 MDHEN and CDR2 SYDVKM. Trimming removed 5 bases from V and 1 base from J, with 24 bases in between. The CDR3 is CASSAVRGGTYGSNQPQHF. CDR3 nucleotides: TGTGCCAGCAGTGCGGTTAGAGGGGGGACATATGGGAGCAATCAGCCCCAGCATTTT.

The genes are TRBV4-1 and TRBJ2-2, with D possibly matching TRBD2 (5 bases). The CDR3 spans 20 residues. The germline gives CDR1 MGHRA, CDR2 YSYEKL. The V gene lost 1 base and the J gene lost 3 bases, with 24 bases spanning the gap. CDR3 coding DNA: TGCGCCAGCAGCCAAGCCCGGGCGAGGGCTCTTAATTGGGACACCGGGGAGCTGTTTTTT. Translating it yields CASSQARARALNWDTGELFF.

This chain uses TRBV27 with TRBJ1-5; 7 bases are shared with TRBD1. After removal of 6 bases from V and 3 bases from J, the junction contained 8 bases not matched to a gene. From germline, CDR1 is MNHEY and CDR2 SMNVEV (reference sequence). This CDR3 is 15 amino acids long. The CDR3 loop reads CASSAPGQVNQPQHF. The DNA of the CDR3 is TGTGCCAGCAGCGCTCCCGGACAGGTCAATCAGCCCCAGCATTTT.

The chain links TRBV21-1 to TRBJ2-5. TRBV21-1 is classified as a pseudogene. This CDR3 has 17 amino acids. CDR3 bases: TGTGCCAGCGATCGAGGTCCCCCGGGGCCGATCCAAGAGACCCAGTACTTC. Protein sequence: CASDRGPPGPIQETQYF.

The chain couples TRBV7-2 to TRBJ1-2; 9 bases fit TRBD1. Trimming at V came to 5 bases and at J to 6 bases, leaving 4 bases not matched to a gene. This CDR3 region has 13 residues. Germline V gene sequence: CDR1 SGHTA, CDR2 FQGNSA. The CDR3 is CASSAQGADGYTF. For the CDR3, the DNA is TGTGCCAGCAGCGCACAGGGGGCGGATGGCTACACCTTC.

The chain links TRBV4-3 to TRBJ2-2; D is unresolved. Trimming took 3 bases from V and 7 from J, leaving 3 bases between them. The V gene's germline CDR1 is LGHNA and CDR2 YSLEER. This CDR3 region has 11 residues. The CDR3 DNA sequence: TGCGCCAGCAGCCATGGCGGGGAGCTGTTTTTT. Protein product: CASSHGGELFF.

V and J are TRBV19 and TRBJ2-3; D might be TRBD1 or TRBD2, each matching 7 bases. V was pared by 5 bases and J by 3 bases, with 15 bases between. The germline V gene encodes CDR1 LNHDA and CDR2 SQIVND (reference sequence). CDR3 length equals 15 residues. The DNA of the CDR3 is TGTGCCAGTAGTCAAGGGGGCGGGGGAACAGATACGCAGTATTTT. Its protein product is CASSQGGGGTDTQYF.

This chain links TRBV5-1 with TRBJ1-2, with D perhaps matching TRBD1 (6 bases). Deletions cut 0 bases from V and 3 bases from J, with 12 bases between. CDR1 is SGHRS and CDR2 is YFSETQ in the germline V gene. This CDR3 region has 15 residues. CDR3 DNA sequence: TGCGCCAGCAGCTTGGTGACAGGCTCCGACTATGGCTACACCTTC. Amino acid sequence: CASSLVTGSDYGYTF.

V is TRBV2 and J is TRBJ2-1; D is perhaps TRBD1 (6 bases). Trimming took 7 bases from V and 4 from J, leaving 20 bases between them. Germline V gives CDR1 SNHLY, CDR2 FYNNEI. This CDR3 region has 16 residues. CDR3 residues: CASKAGGQGLYNEQFF. The CDR3, as DNA: TGTGCCAGCAAAGCCGGCGGGCAGGGGCTATACAATGAGCAGTTCTTC.

This clone was counted only a few times. V gene TRBV18 combines with J gene TRBJ1-4; D is perhaps TRBD1 (5 bases). Germline V gene sequence: CDR1 KGHSH, CDR2 LQKENI. The length of the CDR3 is 13 residues. The V gene lost 4 bases and the J gene lost 5 bases, with 8 bases spanning the gap. CDR3 loop: CASSQGTNEKLFF. Written as DNA, the CDR3 is TGTGCCAGCTCACAAGGGACCAATGAAAAACTGTTTTTT.

The J gene is TRBJ2-3, the V gene TRBV27, with 7 bases aligning to TRBD1. Germline-derived CDR1 and CDR2 are MNHEY and SMNVEV (reference sequence). CDR3 length equals 15 residues. J was trimmed by 3 bases and V by 3 bases; bases with no gene match: 6. The CDR3 sequence: CASSLRQGVTDTQYF. The CDR3 DNA is TGTGCCAGCAGTTTGCGACAGGGAGTAACAGATACGCAGTATTTT.